A single sample gave rise to the 10 T cell receptor beta chains below, sequenced in a study of T-cell memory formation after mild COVID-19. TCRdb re-called the 5' RACE reads through MiXCR, storing one row per CDR3 protein. The repertoire consists of over 300,000 distinct CDR3 sequences, with roughly 20% occurring once and the leading ten covering around a fifth. Sequencing was carried out using PBMCs or a T cell subset sorted from them (not recorded which). Source of these receptors: a man between 18 and 35 years old who had mild COVID-19 (a few samples of this study predate the infection). Cell type and time point are not known.

This clonotype occurred a few times. The rearrangement uses TRBV7-3 and TRBJ2-1; D may be TRBD2 (5 bases). The V end was cut by 2 bases, the J end by 0 bases, with 14 bases between. CDR3 length equals 17 residues. Germline V gene lookup returns CDR1 SGHTA and CDR2 FQGTGA. The DNA of the CDR3 is TGTGCCAGCAGCTTAGAGGTCGGTGGGAGCTCCTACAATGAGCAGTTCTTC. Translating it yields CASSLEVGGSSYNEQFF. Combining the CDR3 with reference TRBV7-3 and TRBJ2-1 gives the whole variable domain GAGVSQTPSNKVTEKGKYVELRCDPISGHTALYWYRQSLGQGPEFLIYFQGTGAADDSGLPNDRFFAVRPEGSVSTLKIQRTERGDSAVYLCASSLEVGGSSYNEQFFGPGTRLTVL.

This clonotype appeared many times. The J gene is TRBJ1-5, the V gene TRBV7-2; no reliable D call. CDR1 and CDR2 (germline): SGHTA, FQGNSA. V lost 4 bases and J lost 0, with 10 bases in between. The CDR3 sequence is 15 residues long. The CDR3 DNA sequence: TGTGCCAGCAGCTGGTATCGCGTTAGCAATCAGCCCCAGCATTTT. Its protein product is CASSWYRVSNQPQHF.

V and J are TRBV3-1 and TRBJ1-2; D ambiguous. V lost 1 base and J lost 4, with 10 bases in between. Per germline, CDR1 LGHDT and CDR2 YNNKEL (reference sequence). The CDR3 extends over 14 amino acids. The CDR3 protein is CASSQVWGSYGYTF. CDR3 nucleotide sequence: TGTGCCAGCAGCCAAGTATGGGGAAGCTATGGCTACACCTTC.

The gene calls are TRBV5-1 and TRBJ2-1, with TRBD1 identical over 8 bases. Germline V lookup: CDR1 SGHRS, CDR2 YFSETQ. The CDR3 contains 13 residues. Germline trimming cut 3 bases from V and 7 bases from J; bases unmatched to any gene: 3. CDR3: CASSWRTGNEQFF. The DNA of the CDR3 is TGCGCCAGCAGCTGGAGGACAGGGAATGAGCAGTTCTTC.

This chain joins TRBV5-1 and TRBJ1-4; 9 bases map to TRBD1. The CDR3 runs 14 residues. Germline CDR1 is SGHRS and CDR2 is YFSETQ. Trimming took 2 bases from V and 6 from J; bases not matched to a gene: 2. CDR3 loop: CASSFRTGDEKLFF. The CDR3 nucleotides are TGCGCCAGCAGCTTCAGGACAGGGGATGAAAAACTGTTTTTT.

The V and J genes are TRBV6-1 and TRBJ2-5; 11 bases agree with TRBD1. Germline V gene sequence: CDR1 MNHNS, CDR2 SASEGT. CDR3 length: 13 amino acids. Germline trimming cut 10 bases from V and 4 bases from J; bases unmatched to any gene: 5. CDR3 DNA: TGTGCCATCCGGACAGGGGGCGTAGAGACCCAGTACTTC. It yields the protein CAIRTGGVETQYF.

The chain combines TRBV6-5 with TRBJ2-7; 9 bases align to TRBD1. Germline lookup yields CDR1 MNHEY and CDR2 SVGAGI. The CDR3 consists of 15 residues. The V and J ends lost 5 bases and 4 bases, in that order; junction bases with no gene match: 9. In DNA, the CDR3 is TGTGCCAGCAGTGTCCCCGGGACAGGGATATACGAGCAGTACTTC. This encodes CASSVPGTGIYEQYF.

The rearrangement joins TRBV7-3 to TRBJ2-3; D perhaps matches TRBD2 (5 bases). V was shortened by 5 bases and J by 2 bases, with 14 bases between the two germline ends. Germline-derived CDR1 and CDR2 are SGHTA and FQGTGA. The CDR3 has 15 amino acids. Written as DNA, the CDR3 is TGTGCCAGCAGCCCATCACGGGGATACACAGATACGCAGTATTTT. This codes for CASSPSRGYTDTQYF.

The sample holds one count of this clonotype. This rearrangement joins TRBV5-1 to TRBJ1-4, with D perhaps TRBD1 (6 bases). CDR1 is SGHRS and CDR2 is YFSETQ in the germline V gene. This CDR3 is built from 16 residues. V was clipped by 3 bases and J by 0 bases, with 12 bases between them. CDR3: CASSWTVSSTNEKLFF. The CDR3 nucleotides read TGCGCCAGCAGCTGGACAGTTTCATCAACTAATGAAAAACTGTTTTTT.

This clonotype was counted a few times. The chain links TRBV21-1 to TRBJ2-7; the listed D gene, TRBD1, was not tested against the DNA. TRBV21-1 is given as a pseudogene. This CDR3 is built from 18 residues. The CDR3 nucleotides are TGTGCCAGCAGCAAGGGCAGGGAAACTCAACCGTCTAACGTCGAGCAGTACTTC. It translates to CASSKGRETQPSNVEQYF.